This TCR beta chain is drawn from a study of blood T cell repertoires in COVID-19. About the study: T cells, B-cell-depleted T cells, or PBMCs supplied cDNA or gDNA.

This clone was counted only a few times. The data were produced by immunoSEQ multiplex PCR, yet TCRdb's version contains in-frame clones alone and is incomplete. The sample yields roughly 150,000 clones, 80% seen once. The sequence was obtained from a woman aged 50 to 60 with acute or convalescent COVID-19. Input material: peripheral blood.

The CDR3 loop reads CASSLHQGNTEAFF. The CDR3 nucleotides read TGTGCCAGCAGCTTACACCAGGGAAACACTGAAGCTTTCTTT. The chain links TRBV7-3 to TRBJ1-1; possible D gene TRBD1, 5 bases. This CDR3 spans 14 amino acids. The germline V and J ends were trimmed by 2 bases and 2 bases, with 9 bases remaining between them. CDR1 and CDR2 from the germline V gene are SGHTA and FQGTGA.